The clone carrying this T cell receptor beta chain appeared a few times. Its antigen is unidentified. This entry is derived from a study of T cells in Graves' hyperthyroidism and ophthalmopathy. The germline gives CDR1 ENHRY, CDR2 SYGVKD. This CDR3 has 15 residues. The ends were cut back, 7 bases at V and 5 bases at J, with 19 bases in the middle. Regions amplified from RNA transcripts were the TCR beta CDR3 regions. The study used the HTBI primer set for a first-round RT-PCR of the TCR CDR3. Each CDR3 protein is one row after TCRdb ran MiXCR on the multiplex PCR reads. Among more than 600,000 distinct CDR3 sequences listed, about 15% were seen once. Study conclusions and caveats: Stable hyperthyroidism was separated from ophthalmopathy by a model based on 13 V-J features. In the blood, most expanded thyroid clonotypes above 0.001 appeared as well.

Uncontrolled infection, other autoimmune disease, pregnancy or lactation barred patients from enrollment. Each diagnosis drew on symptoms, thyroxine, TRAb, thyroid ultrasound and orbital computed tomography findings. V usage is TRBV10-3 and J usage is TRBJ2-3; D is tentatively TRBD1 or TRBD2 (5 bases each). This receptor was taken from a young man with Graves' hyperthyroidism. The sample comprised blood. CDR3 sequence reads: CAITDRSPRGDTQYF. CDR3 sequence (DNA): TGTGCCATCACCGACAGATCCCCCCGGGGAGATACGCAGTATTTT.